Listed below are T cell receptor beta chains from one sample, sequenced in a study of OX40 agonist ivuxolimab in advanced cancers. Generated by immunoSEQ multiplex PCR, the TCRdb table keeps only in-frame clones and is missing some. This sample carries 70,000 or so clones, roughly 92% of them seen once, and the ten largest clones take around 0.3%. The sample in question was CD4+ or CD8+ T cells sorted from blood, obtained in a trial of the OX40 agonist ivuxolimab. The receptors stem from an adult with an advanced solid tumor such as melanoma, head and neck, liver or kidney cancer. Both conserved end residues are part of each CDR3. The D gene is left open where the match is weak. Some rows mark clone size as missing; the rest say once, few, many or name a class of expanded clone.

>TRBV5-1|12|TRBJ1-1|NA|NA
TGCGCCAGCAGCTTGCAGGGATCCGGAGCTTTCTTT
CASSLQGSGAFF
>TRBV5-4|14|TRBJ2-3|NA|TRBD2
TGTGCCAGCAGCTCCATAGCGGGAGTGGATACGCAGTATTTT
CASSSIAGVDTQYF
>TRBV6-1|16|TRBJ2-7|NA|TRBD2
TGTGCCAGCAGTGAAGCGTCACTAGCGGGAGTGAGAGAGCAGTACTTC
CASSEASLAGVREQYF
>TRBV7-9|16|TRBJ1-2|NA|NA
TGTGCCAGCAGCTTATGGGCAGGGGTTACTAACTATGGCTACACCTTC
CASSLWAGVTNYGYTF
>TRBV5-1|14|TRBJ2-3|once|NA
TGCGCCAGCAGCTTGACAGGGAGCACAGATACGCAGTATTTT
CASSLTGSTDTQYF
>TRBV5-8|16|TRBJ1-3|NA|NA
TGTGCCAGCAGCTTGTGGGCCGCGGGATCTGGAAACACCATATATTTT
CASSLWAAGSGNTIYF
>TRBV10-1|16|TRBJ2-7|NA|TRBD2
TGCGCCAGCAGTGGAGTGGGGACTAGCGGAAACTACGAGCAGTACTTC
CASSGVGTSGNYEQYF
>TRBV19|13|TRBJ2-7|NA|NA
TGTGCCAGTAGTCCAGGGACCGTCTCCGAGCAGTACTTC
CASSPGTVSEQYF
>TRBV5-4|16|TRBJ2-3|NA|NA
TGTGCCAGCAGCCCGATTCAGTCCATGCGCACAGATACGCAGTATTTT
CASSPIQSMRTDTQYF
>TRBV9|17|TRBJ2-1|NA|NA
TGTGCCAGCAGCGTAGCTCGTCAGCCCGATACCTACAATGAGCAGTTCTTC
CASSVARQPDTYNEQFF
>TRBV10-3|14|TRBJ2-1|once|TRBD1
TGTGCCACCTATTCCGGGACAGGGTACAATGAGCAGTTCTTC
CATYSGTGYNEQFF
>TRBV7-9|13|TRBJ2-7|NA|NA
TGTGCCAGCAGCCGAGACAGCTCCTACGAGCAGTACTTC
CASSRDSSYEQYF
>TRBV7-9|15|TRBJ2-1|NA|TRBD2
TGTGCCAGCAGCGTACTAGCGGGGGCGACAAATGAGCAGTTCTTC
CASSVLAGATNEQFF
>TRBV6-5|16|TRBJ2-5|NA|TRBD1
TGTGCCAGCAGTTACACCTGGACAGGGGGCTTGGAGACCCAGTACTTC
CASSYTWTGGLETQYF
>TRBV10-3|17|TRBJ2-5|NA|TRBD2
TGTGCCATCAGTGCCCCCATGGTAGCGGGAGGCTTGGAGACCCAGTACTTC
CAISAPMVAGGLETQYF
>TRBV28|14|TRBJ1-5|few|NA
TGTGCCAGCAGTTCGCCCAAGGGGGGTCAGCCCCAGCATTTT
CASSSPKGGQPQHF
>TRBV2|12|TRBJ1-5|NA|NA
TGTGCCAGCAGGAAGTTGGATCAGCCCCAGCATTTT
CASRKLDQPQHF
>TRBV6-5|15|TRBJ1-1|NA|NA
TGTGCCAGCAGTCGCCCCACGCGTCGGGGCACTGAAGCTTTCTTT
CASSRPTRRGTEAFF
>TRBV6-5|16|TRBJ1-3|NA|NA
TGTGCCAGCAGTTACTCCGGGGGCTTCACTGGAAACACCATATATTTT
CASSYSGGFTGNTIYF
>TRBV5-1|14|TRBJ1-1|NA|NA
TGCGCCAGCAGCTTGGACACCGCTAACACTGAAGCTTTCTTT
CASSLDTANTEAFF
>TRBV11-2|16|TRBJ1-3|NA|NA
TGTGCCAGCAGCCTGCCCCTCAGGGACCGGGGAAACACCATATATTTT
CASSLPLRDRGNTIYF
>TRBV18|16|TRBJ2-3|once|TRBD2
TGTGCCAGCTCACCACGACTAGCGGAAAGCACAGATACGCAGTATTTT
CASSPRLAESTDTQYF
>TRBV6-1|17|TRBJ1-2|NA|TRBD1
TGTGCCAGCAGTGACGCCTTTCGACAGGGGCCGCGTTACGGCTACACCTTC
CASSDAFRQGPRYGYTF
>TRBV21-1|18|TRBJ2-7|NA|NA
TGTGCCAGCAGCAAAGAGAGGGGACTAGCGGGAGTTAGGGACGAGCAGTACTTC
CASSKERGLAGVRDEQYF
>TRBV19|12|TRBJ1-4|NA|NA
TGTGCCAGTAAAGGAGAGGGAGAAAAACTGTTTTTT
CASKGEGEKLFF
>TRBV28|15|TRBJ1-2|few|TRBD1
TGTGCCAGCAGAGGAAGCTACCGGACAGGGGGGGGCTACACCTTC
CASRGSYRTGGGYTF
>TRBV5-6|15|TRBJ1-1|NA|NA
TGTGCCAGCAGCTTGGCTCCCGAGGGGGACACTGAAGCTTTCTTT
CASSLAPEGDTEAFF
>TRBV9|16|TRBJ1-5|NA|TRBD1
TGTGCCAGCAGCGAGACAAGGACAGGGGGCCATCAGCCCCAGCATTTT
CASSETRTGGHQPQHF
>TRBV19|13|TRBJ2-2|NA|NA
TGTGCCAGTGCAGTAGTTTTAGCCGGGGAGCTGTTTTTT
CASAVVLAGELFF
>TRBV7-3|15|TRBJ2-3|NA|TRBD2
TGTGCCAGCAGCTTTTACGGGAGGGAGACAGATACGCAGTATTTT
CASSFYGRETDTQYF
>TRBV16|13|TRBJ2-5|NA|NA
TGTGCCAGCAGCCAAGGGCAGGGCGAGACCCAGTACTTC
CASSQGQGETQYF
>TRBV2|12|TRBJ2-1|NA|TRBD2
TGTGCCAGCAGAACGGGACTAGCGGAGCCGTTCTTC
CASRTGLAEPFF
>TRBV29-1|12|TRBJ2-4|NA|TRBD2
TGCAGCGTTGGGGAGGGCAAAAACATTCAGTACTTC
CSVGEGKNIQYF
>TRBV28|19|TRBJ2-7|few|TRBD2
TGTGCCAGCAGTTTATCGGTGGTTTGGGCGAGCGGGAACCCCTACGAGCAGTACTTC
CASSLSVVWASGNPYEQYF
>TRBV5-1|11|TRBJ2-7|NA|TRBD1
TGCGCCGACAGGGGCCCCTTCGAGCAGTACTTC
CADRGPFEQYF
>TRBV29-1|14|TRBJ2-3|NA|NA
TGCAGCCCCTCGCCGGGGGAGAGCACAGATACGCAGTATTTT
CSPSPGESTDTQYF
>TRBV19|14|TRBJ2-2|NA|NA
TGTGCCAGTAGTATGGGACGGGTCGCCGGGGAGCTGTTTTTT
CASSMGRVAGELFF